Included here is one T cell receptor beta chain sequence, with context. No antigen is known for it. Patients with other autoimmune diseases, uncontrolled infections, pregnancy or lactation were excluded. Establishment of the diagnosis relied upon clinical symptoms, serum thyroxine, TRAb, thyroid ultrasound and orbital computed tomography. Amplification of TCR beta CDR3 regions used RNA transcripts. Second-round multiplex PCR came after first-round RT-PCR with HTBI primers. In TCRdb, the multiplex PCR reads were re-called with MiXCR into one record per CDR3 protein. This table has around 600,000 distinct CDR3 sequences, just over 40% appearing once. This entry belongs to a study of Graves' ophthalmopathy and Graves' hyperthyroidism. V was pared by 4 bases and J by 4 bases, with 7 bases of the junction left unmatched. Per the germline V gene, CDR1 is LGHNT and CDR2 is FRNRAP. This CDR3 is 15 amino acids long.

Study findings and constraints: Ophthalmopathy progression was predicted with around 71% sensitivity and about 74% specificity. Detected in blood as well were most expanded thyroid clonotypes with frequency above 0.001.

The chain combines TRBV12-5 with TRBJ1-5, with TRBD1 identical over 7 bases. The TCR was taken from an adult man with Graves' ophthalmopathy. Sample: peripheral blood. In nucleotides, the CDR3 is TGTGCTAGTGGTTATGGGGGCAGGGGGAATCAGCCCCAGCATTTT. Protein product: CASGYGGRGNQPQHF. The whole variable domain, filled in from reference TRBV12-5 and TRBJ1-5, reads DARVTQTPRHKVTEMGQEVTMRCQPILGHNTVFWYRQTMMQGLELLAYFRNRAPLDDSGMPKDRFSAEMPDATLATLKIQPSEPRDSAVYFCASGYGGRGNQPQHFGDGTRLSIL.